This T cell receptor (beta chain) was retrieved from a study of blood T cell repertoires in COVID-19. Study processing details: Estimation of nucleated cell counts was performed using reference gene primer amplification. The table came from immunoSEQ multiplex PCR; TCRdb's copy has only in-frame clones and leaves some out. V and J calls and clone size follow that table, whereas D and trimming were derived from the DNA. The sample holds 220,000 or so clones, around 90% seen once. The age range of participants was 18 to 89 years, with residence in about two dozen US areas. Cohorts were assigned according to the clinical history that participants reported. Participants in the exposed group had met a COVID-19 case in the 2 weeks before joining the study. From germline, CDR1 is SGDLS and CDR2 YYNGEE. The CDR3 totals 16 residues. V lost 6 bases and J 0 bases, leaving 16 bases between the germline ends.

V usage is TRBV9 and J usage is TRBJ2-1; the D is unclear. Sequenced: PBMCs or T cells enriched from blood (not recorded which). This clonotype was sampled from a man aged 25 to 40 who had been exposed to COVID-19. CDR3 protein: CASILTAKSSYNEQFF. The CDR3 DNA follows: TGTGCCAGCATACTAACCGCAAAGAGCTCCTACAATGAGCAGTTCTTC.